The 2 T cell receptor beta chains reported below all come from one sample, sequenced in a study of shared clonotypes between healthy human individuals. Profiled with immunoSEQ multiplex PCR; TCRdb holds only in-frame clones, not every one. This table has about 2.4 million clones, 80% to 95% appearing once. The sequenced material came from naive CD4+ T cells from PBMCs. Sample subset: CD45RA+ positively selected. The receptors stem from a man between 18 and 29 years old in good health. Some clones in this sample may be carry-over from other donors' samples.

V and J are TRBV19 and TRBJ2-1; 8 bases line up with TRBD2. Germline CDR1 is LNHDA and CDR2 is SQIVND (reference sequence). V shed 3 bases, J shed 5 bases, and the junction held 12 bases outside the gene matches. CDR3 length: 17 amino acids. Written as DNA, the CDR3 is TGTGCCAGTAGTATGGGGACGGGACTAGTTTATAACAATGAGCAGTTCTTC. This encodes CASSMGTGLVYNNEQFF.

The rearrangement links TRBV28 to TRBJ2-5; D uncertain. Germline V lookup: CDR1 MDHEN, CDR2 SYDVKM. Trimming removed 4 bases at V and 2 bases at J, with 8 bases between. The CDR3 is made up of 13 amino acids. This CDR3 is CASSYEAQETQYF. The CDR3, as DNA: TGTGCCAGCAGTTATGAGGCTCAAGAGACCCAGTACTTC. Combining the CDR3 with reference TRBV28 and TRBJ2-5 gives the whole variable domain DVKVTQSSRYLVKRTGEKVFLECVQDMDHENMFWYRQDPGLGLRLIYFSYDVKMKEKGDIPEGYSVSREKKERFSLILESASTNQTSMYLCASSYEAQETQYFGPGTRLLVL.